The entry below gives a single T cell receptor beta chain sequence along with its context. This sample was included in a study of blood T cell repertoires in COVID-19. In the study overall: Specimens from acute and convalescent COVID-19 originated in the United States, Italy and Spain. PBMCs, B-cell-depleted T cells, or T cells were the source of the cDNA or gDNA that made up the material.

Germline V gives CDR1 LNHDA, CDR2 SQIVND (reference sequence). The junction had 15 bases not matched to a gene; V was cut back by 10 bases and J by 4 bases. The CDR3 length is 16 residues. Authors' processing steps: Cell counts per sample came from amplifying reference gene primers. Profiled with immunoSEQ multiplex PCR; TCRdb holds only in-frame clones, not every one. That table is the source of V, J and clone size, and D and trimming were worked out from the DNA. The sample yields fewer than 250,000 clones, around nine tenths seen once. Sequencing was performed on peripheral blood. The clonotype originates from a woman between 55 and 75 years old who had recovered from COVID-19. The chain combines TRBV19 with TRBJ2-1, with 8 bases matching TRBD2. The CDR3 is CATLKSGGVGYNEQFF. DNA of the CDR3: TGTGCCACGTTAAAAAGCGGGGGAGTCGGGTACAATGAGCAGTTCTTC.